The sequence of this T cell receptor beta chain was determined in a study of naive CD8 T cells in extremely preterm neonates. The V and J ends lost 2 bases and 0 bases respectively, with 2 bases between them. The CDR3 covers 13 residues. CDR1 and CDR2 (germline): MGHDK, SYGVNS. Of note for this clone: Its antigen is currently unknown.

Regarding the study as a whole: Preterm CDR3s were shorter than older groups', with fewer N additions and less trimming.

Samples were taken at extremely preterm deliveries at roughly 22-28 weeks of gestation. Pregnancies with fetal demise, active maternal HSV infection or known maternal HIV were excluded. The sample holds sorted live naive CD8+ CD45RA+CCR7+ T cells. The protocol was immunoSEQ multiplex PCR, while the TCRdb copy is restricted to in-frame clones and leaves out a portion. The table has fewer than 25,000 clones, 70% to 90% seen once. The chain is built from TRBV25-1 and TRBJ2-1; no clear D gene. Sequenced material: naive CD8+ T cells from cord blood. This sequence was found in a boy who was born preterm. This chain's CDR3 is CASSEHSYNEQFF. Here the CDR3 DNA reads TGTGCCAGCAGTGAACACTCCTACAATGAGCAGTTCTTC.